A single sample gave rise to the 29 T cell receptor beta chains below, sequenced in a study of blood T cell repertoires in COVID-19. Sequencing was performed with immunoSEQ multiplex PCR; in TCRdb, only in-frame clones are kept and a portion is missing. The data contain 100,000 to 120,000 clones, approximately 82% of them singletons. Sequencing was carried out using peripheral blood. The origin of the receptors is a woman of 80 years or more with acute or convalescent COVID-19.

The V gene is TRBV7-2, the J gene TRBJ2-1; a weak D match, TRBD1 (5 bases). CDR1 and CDR2 (germline): SGHTA, FQGNSA. V lost 2 bases, J lost 6 bases, and 20 bases lay in between. The CDR3 extends over 17 amino acids. CDR3 sequence (DNA): TGTGCCAGCAGCTTAATGTTTTTAGGGGCCACGTCCAATGAGCAGTTCTTC. Amino acids: CASSLMFLGATSNEQFF.

This clone was picked up a small number of times. The chain employs TRBV2 and TRBJ2-2; 8 bases line up with TRBD1. Per the germline V gene, CDR1 is SNHLY and CDR2 is FYNNEI. The length of the CDR3 is 16 residues. Losses at the gene ends were 1 base for V and 6 bases for J; bases not matched to a gene: 7. The DNA for the CDR3 is TGTGCCAGCAGTGAAGTCTCAGGGGGCGGTGCCGGGGAGCTGTTTTTT. It is translated as CASSEVSGGGAGELFF.

The chain combines TRBV19 with TRBJ2-1, with 9 positions matching TRBD1. Germline assignment: CDR1 LNHDA and CDR2 SQIVND (reference sequence). CDR3 length: 16 amino acids. V gave up 5 bases and J gave up 5 bases; unmatched junction bases: 10. The CDR3: CASSPFPGQGDNEQFF. In nucleotides, the CDR3 is TGTGCCAGTAGTCCCTTCCCGGGACAGGGTGACAATGAGCAGTTCTTC.

The chain uses TRBV7-9 and TRBJ1-1; the D is unclear. The CDR3 runs to 19 residues. CDR1 SEHNR and CDR2 FQNEAQ come from the germline V gene (reference sequence). V shed 5 bases and J shed 0 bases, with 25 bases lying between them. The CDR3 spells CASSSISKGVTFMNTEAFF. For the CDR3, the DNA is TGTGCCAGCAGCAGTATCTCGAAAGGCGTGACATTCATGAACACTGAAGCTTTCTTT. The whole variable domain, remainder taken from reference TRBV7-9 and TRBJ1-1, is DTGVSQNPRHKITKRGQNVTFRCDPISEHNRLYWYRQTLGQGPEFLTYFQNEAQLEKSRLLSDRFSAERPKGSFSTLEIQRTEQGDSAMYLCASSSISKGVTFMNTEAFFGQGTRLTVV.

The CDR3, as DNA: TGTGCCAGTAGTATACAGGCCTCTGGAAACACCATATATTTT. Residues: CASSIQASGNTIYF. This chain links TRBV19 with TRBJ1-3, with no clear D. Germline-derived CDR1 and CDR2 are LNHDA and SQIVND (reference sequence). The V and J ends lost 2 bases and 0 bases respectively, with 5 bases between them. The CDR3 covers 14 residues.

This chain connects TRBV3-1 (or the pseudogene TRBV3-2) to TRBJ2-2, with TRBD2 identical over 7 bases. The CDR3 spans 17 residues. Unmatched junction bases numbered 12, after V lost 2 bases and J lost 6 bases. Germline assignment: CDR1 LGHDT and CDR2 YNNKEL (reference sequence). DNA of the CDR3: TGTGCCAGCAGCCAATGGGGAGGCGGGAGAAAATCCGGGGAGCTGTTTTTT. Translating gives CASSQWGGGRKSGELFF.

This clone was found a few times. The chain has TRBV4-2 and TRBJ1-6; D ambiguous. The V gene lost 1 base and the J gene lost 8 bases, with 6 bases spanning the gap. Germline CDR1 and CDR2: LGHNA and YNFKEQ. The CDR3 has 13 amino acids. For the CDR3, the DNA is TGTGCCAGCAGCCAAGTCGGAGATTCACCCCTCCACTTT. It codes for CASSQVGDSPLHF.

The count of this clone is one. The gene calls are TRBV10-3 and TRBJ1-2; a possible D gene is TRBD1 (5 bases). Trimming removed 6 bases at V and 4 bases at J, with 15 bases between. CDR3 length: 14 amino acids. The V gene's germline CDR1 is ENHRY and CDR2 SYGVKD. As DNA, the CDR3 is TGTGCCATCAGGACGCAGGGTGAGCTCTATGGCTACACCTTC. Translated, it gives CAIRTQGELYGYTF.

The chain is built from TRBV2 and TRBJ2-2; the match to TRBD2 covers 9 bases. The CDR3 length is 16 residues. Trimming at V came to 8 bases and at J to 6 bases, leaving 13 bases not matched to a gene. CDR1 SNHLY and CDR2 FYNNEI come from the germline V gene. The CDR3, as DNA: TGTGCCAGCCGTCGGGGCGGGGGGGCCTCGCCCGGGGAGCTGTTTTTT. Translated: CASRRGGGASPGELFF.

The chain carries TRBV6-5 and TRBJ1-1; D not resolved. Germline loops: CDR1 MNHEY, CDR2 SVGAGI. V lost 2 bases to trimming and J lost 1 base, with 5 bases between them. The CDR3 runs to 13 residues. The CDR3 here is CASSYPGNTEAFF. The CDR3 DNA reads TGTGCCAGCAGTTACCCAGGGAACACTGAAGCTTTCTTT.

V and J are TRBV19 and TRBJ1-6; the D is unclear. CDR3 size: 15 residues. CDR1 and CDR2 from the germline V gene are LNHDA and SQIVND (reference sequence). The ends were cut back, 7 bases at V and 0 bases at J, with 10 bases in the middle. The CDR3 DNA is TGTGCCAGTACCCAGGATAGCTCCTATAATTCACCCCTCCACTTT. It codes for CASTQDSSYNSPLHF.

This chain uses TRBV27 with TRBJ1-1, with unresolved D. V dropped 3 bases and J dropped 1 base, with 9 bases sitting between them. The CDR3 totals 14 residues. Looked up from germline, CDR1 is MNHEY and CDR2 is SMNVEV (reference sequence). The CDR3 reads CASSLGIPNTEAFF. The CDR3 DNA sequence: TGTGCCAGCAGTTTGGGCATTCCGAACACTGAAGCTTTCTTT.

The V and J genes are TRBV3-1 (or the pseudogene TRBV3-2) and TRBJ2-2; 11 bases agree with TRBD2. The V and J ends lost 4 bases and 1 base, in that order; junction bases with no gene match: 11. This CDR3 region has 19 residues. Germline CDR1 LGHDT, CDR2 YNNKEL (reference sequence). The CDR3 loop is CASSPLWGLAGGNTGELFF. In DNA form, the CDR3 reads TGTGCCAGCAGCCCCCTCTGGGGTCTAGCGGGGGGGAACACCGGGGAGCTGTTTTTT.

This chain links TRBV7-7 with TRBJ2-1; TRBD1 matches at 10 bases. Per germline, CDR1 SSHAT and CDR2 FNYEAQ (reference sequence). V shed 5 bases, J shed 11 bases, and the junction held 3 bases outside the gene matches. The CDR3 covers 12 residues. In DNA form, the CDR3 reads TGTGCCAGCAGCCTGACAGGGGGCAAGCAGTTCTTC. Its protein is CASSLTGGKQFF.

The genes are TRBV18 and TRBJ2-2; D is unresolved. Trimming stripped 6 bases from V and 2 bases from J, with 10 bases between. CDR1 and CDR2 (germline): KGHSH, LQKENI. CDR3 length equals 14 residues. The CDR3 DNA reads as TGTGCCAGCTCTCCCCGACTTAACACCGGGGAGCTGTTTTTT. Translated: CASSPRLNTGELFF.

The chain carries TRBV7-2 and TRBJ1-2; 9 bases match TRBD1. From germline, CDR1 is SGHTA and CDR2 FQGNSA. V dropped 5 bases and J dropped 7; count of bases not matched to a gene: 2. The CDR3 is 12 amino acids. The CDR3: CASSRDRAGYTF. Here the CDR3 DNA reads TGTGCCAGCAGCAGGGACAGGGCTGGCTACACCTTC.

The rearrangement joins TRBV7-2 to TRBJ2-7; 9 bases align to TRBD2. V dropped 4 bases and J dropped 8; count of bases not matched to a gene: 9. Per germline, CDR1 SGHTA and CDR2 FQGNSA. The CDR3 has 14 residues. In DNA, the CDR3 is TGTGCCAGCAGCTCCAACGTCGGACTAGCGAAGCAGTACTTC. Translation: CASSSNVGLAKQYF.

The chain employs TRBV3-1 (or the pseudogene TRBV3-2) and TRBJ1-6; 9 bases align to TRBD1. The CDR3 totals 13 residues. The V gene's germline CDR1 is LGHDT and CDR2 YNNKEL (reference sequence). Unmatched junction bases numbered 7, after V lost 3 bases and J lost 16 bases. CDR3 nucleotides: TGTGCCAGCAGCCAGGGCGACGACAGGGGGCTCCACTTT. As protein: CASSQGDDRGLHF.

This clone turned up a few times. V and J are TRBV5-1 and TRBJ2-3; 7 positions agree with TRBD1. CDR1 is SGHRS, CDR2 YFSETQ, per germline. There are 17 residues in the CDR3. Trimming cost V 0 bases and J 0 bases; bases outside gene matches: 7. In DNA, the CDR3 is TGCGCCAGCAGCTTGGTGGGACAGATAACTAGCACAGATACGCAGTATTTT. Translated: CASSLVGQITSTDTQYF.

J is TRBJ1-3 and V is TRBV29-1; possible D gene TRBD1, 5 bases. Germline loops: CDR1 SQVTM, CDR2 ANQGSEA. V was shortened by 2 bases and J by 0 bases, with 8 bases between the two germline ends. The CDR3 runs 14 residues. The CDR3 bases are TGCAGCGTTGAACTGGGGGGCTCTGGAAACACCATATATTTT. Translated, it gives CSVELGGSGNTIYF.

The chain links TRBV5-4 to TRBJ1-2; 7 bases agree with TRBD1. V trimming: 4 bases; J trimming: 0 bases; junction bases outside the gene matches: 6. In germline, CDR1 is SGHNT, CDR2 YYREEE (reference sequence). The CDR3 runs to 15 residues. CDR3 in amino acids: CASSPRDSSNYGYTF. The CDR3 DNA follows: TGTGCCAGCAGCCCACGGGACAGTTCTAACTATGGCTACACCTTC.

This chain connects TRBV18 to TRBJ2-7; no clear D. The V end was cut by 0 bases, the J end by 4 bases, with 7 bases between. The CDR3 consists of 13 residues. Germline assignment: CDR1 KGHSH and CDR2 LQKENI. Here the CDR3 reads CASSPPSFYEQYF. The CDR3 DNA reads TGTGCCAGCTCACCACCGAGTTTTTACGAGCAGTACTTC.

This chain connects TRBV10-1 to TRBJ1-2, with D uncertain. V was trimmed by 3 bases and J by 8 bases, leaving 16 bases between them. In germline, CDR1 is WNHNN, CDR2 SYGVQD (reference sequence). The length of the CDR3 is 14 residues. The CDR3 bases are TGCGCCAGCAGTGATACTACCAGTTGGAGCGGCTACACCTTC. It codes for CASSDTTSWSGYTF.

This chain links TRBV6-6 with TRBJ2-3; a possible D gene is TRBD2 (5 bases). V lost 1 base, J lost 4 bases, and 6 bases lay in between. CDR3 length: 13 residues. The germline gives CDR1 MNHNY, CDR2 SVGAGI (reference sequence). The CDR3 spells CASSYWESDTQYF. The DNA for the CDR3 is TGTGCCAGCAGTTACTGGGAGTCAGATACGCAGTATTTT.

This chain connects TRBV19 to TRBJ1-3; D ambiguous. Germline V gene lookup returns CDR1 LNHDA and CDR2 SQIVND (reference sequence). The CDR3 consists of 13 residues. V was clipped by 4 bases and J by 0 bases, with 4 bases between them. The CDR3 DNA reads TGTGCCAGTAGTACAGGCTCTGGAAACACCATATATTTT. This encodes CASSTGSGNTIYF.

V usage is TRBV28 and J usage is TRBJ1-2; no clear D. Per the germline V gene, CDR1 is MDHEN and CDR2 is SYDVKM. The CDR3 is 13 amino acids. V was cut by 7 bases and J by 3 bases, with 12 bases left in between. The CDR3 spells CASTFLGDYGYTF. CDR3 nucleotides: TGTGCCAGCACGTTCCTCGGGGACTATGGCTACACCTTC.

The chain has TRBV29-1 and TRBJ1-2, with D maybe TRBD1 (5 bases). Trimming stripped 6 bases from V and 5 bases from J, with 16 bases between. This CDR3 comprises 13 residues. Looked up from germline, CDR1 is SQVTM and CDR2 is ANQGSEA. Here the CDR3 DNA reads TGCAGCGTCTGGGATGACAGAGATTATGGCTACACCTTC. Translation gives CSVWDDRDYGYTF.

The chain links TRBV11-3 to TRBJ2-5; the match to TRBD1 covers 7 bases. In germline, CDR1 is SGHNT, CDR2 YENEEA. The CDR3 spans 15 residues. The V gene end was trimmed by 3 bases and the J gene end by 2 bases; junction bases not matched to a gene: 6. The CDR3 bases are TGTGCCAGCAGCTTTCGGACAGGCCTACAAGAGACCCAGTACTTC. Residues: CASSFRTGLQETQYF.

The genes are TRBV11-2 and TRBJ2-1, with D perhaps TRBD2 (6 bases). Germline assignment: CDR1 SGHAT and CDR2 FQNNGV. V lost 5 bases to trimming and J lost 9 bases, with 11 bases between them. The CDR3 sequence is 12 residues long. This CDR3 is CASSRGSGEQFF. Here the CDR3 DNA reads TGTGCCAGCAGCCGGGGGTCGGGTGAGCAGTTCTTC.